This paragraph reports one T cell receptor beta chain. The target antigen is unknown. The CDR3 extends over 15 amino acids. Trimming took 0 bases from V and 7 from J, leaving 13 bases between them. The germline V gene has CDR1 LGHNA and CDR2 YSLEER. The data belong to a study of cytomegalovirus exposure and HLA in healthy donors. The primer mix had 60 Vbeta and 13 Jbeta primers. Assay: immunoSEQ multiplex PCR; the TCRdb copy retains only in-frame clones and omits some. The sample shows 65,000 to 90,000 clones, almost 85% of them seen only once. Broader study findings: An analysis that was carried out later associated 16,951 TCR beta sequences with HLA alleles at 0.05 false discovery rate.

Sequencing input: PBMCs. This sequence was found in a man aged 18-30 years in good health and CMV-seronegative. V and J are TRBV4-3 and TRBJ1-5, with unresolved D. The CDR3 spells CASSQDRSGMQPQHF. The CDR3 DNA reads TGCGCCAGCAGCCAAGATAGGTCGGGTATGCAGCCCCAGCATTTT.